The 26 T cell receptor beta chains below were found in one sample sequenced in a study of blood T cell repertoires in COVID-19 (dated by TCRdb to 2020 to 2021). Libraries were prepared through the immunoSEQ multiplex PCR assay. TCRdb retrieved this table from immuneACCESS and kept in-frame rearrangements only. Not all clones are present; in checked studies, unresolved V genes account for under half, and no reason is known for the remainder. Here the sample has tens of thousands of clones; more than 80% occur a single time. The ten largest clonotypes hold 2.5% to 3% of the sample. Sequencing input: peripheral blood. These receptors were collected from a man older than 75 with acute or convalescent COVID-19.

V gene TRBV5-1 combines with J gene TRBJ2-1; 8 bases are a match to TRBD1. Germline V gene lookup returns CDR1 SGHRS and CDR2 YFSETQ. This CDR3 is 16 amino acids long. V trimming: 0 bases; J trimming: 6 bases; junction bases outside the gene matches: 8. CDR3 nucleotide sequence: TGCGCCAGCAGCTTGGGGCCCGGACAGGGTAGCAATGAGCAGTTCTTC. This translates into CASSLGPGQGSNEQFF.

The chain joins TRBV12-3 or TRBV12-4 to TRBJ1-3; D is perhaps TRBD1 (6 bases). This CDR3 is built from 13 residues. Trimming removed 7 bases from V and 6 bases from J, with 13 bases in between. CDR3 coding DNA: TGTGCCAGCACGACAGGATCCGTAAACACCATATATTTT. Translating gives CASTTGSVNTIYF.

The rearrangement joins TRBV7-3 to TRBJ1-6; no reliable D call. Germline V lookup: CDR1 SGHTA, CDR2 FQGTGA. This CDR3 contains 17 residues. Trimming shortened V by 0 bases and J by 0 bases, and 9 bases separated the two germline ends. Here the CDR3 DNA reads TGTGCCAGCAGCTTAACCCCTAGGAGCTCCTATAATTCACCCCTCCACTTT. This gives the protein CASSLTPRSSYNSPLHF.

CDR3 sequence: CASSKGGTGRSNEKLFF. The DNA for the CDR3 is TGTGCCAGCAGCAAAGGAGGGACAGGGAGATCTAATGAAAAACTGTTTTTT. The chain recombines TRBV3-1 (or the pseudogene TRBV3-2) with TRBJ1-4, with TRBD1 identical over 9 bases. This CDR3 is built from 17 residues. V shed 5 bases and J 3 bases; nucleotides not matched to a gene: 10. Germline V gives CDR1 LGHDT, CDR2 YNNKEL (reference sequence).

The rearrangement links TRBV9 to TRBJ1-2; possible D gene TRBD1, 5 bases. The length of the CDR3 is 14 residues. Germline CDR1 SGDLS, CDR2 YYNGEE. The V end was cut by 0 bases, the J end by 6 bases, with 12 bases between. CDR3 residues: CASSVAPQGHGYTF. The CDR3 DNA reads TGTGCCAGCAGCGTAGCTCCGCAGGGCCATGGCTACACCTTC.

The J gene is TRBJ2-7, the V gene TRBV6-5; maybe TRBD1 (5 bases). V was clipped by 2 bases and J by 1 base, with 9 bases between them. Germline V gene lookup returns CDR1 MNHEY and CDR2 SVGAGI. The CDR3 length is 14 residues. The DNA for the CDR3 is TGTGCCAGCAGTTACGCACAGGATTCCTACGAGCAGTACTTC. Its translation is CASSYAQDSYEQYF.

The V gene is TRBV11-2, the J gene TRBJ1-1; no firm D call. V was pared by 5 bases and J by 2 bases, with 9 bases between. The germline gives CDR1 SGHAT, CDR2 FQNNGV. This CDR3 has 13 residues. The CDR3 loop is CASSPRGNTEAFF. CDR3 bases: TGTGCCAGCAGCCCCCGGGGAAACACTGAAGCTTTCTTT.

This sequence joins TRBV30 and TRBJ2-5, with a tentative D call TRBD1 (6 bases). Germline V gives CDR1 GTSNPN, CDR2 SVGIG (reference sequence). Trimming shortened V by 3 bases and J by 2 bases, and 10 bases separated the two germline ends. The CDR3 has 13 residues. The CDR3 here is CAWSGQPQETQYF. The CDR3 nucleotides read TGTGCCTGGAGCGGACAGCCTCAAGAGACCCAGTACTTC. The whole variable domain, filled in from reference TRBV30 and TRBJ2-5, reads SQTIHQWPATLVQPVGSPLSLECTVEGTSNPNLYWYRQAAGRGLQLLFYSVGIGQISSEVPQNLSASRPQDRQFILSSKKLLLSDSGFYLCAWSGQPQETQYFGPGTRLLVL.

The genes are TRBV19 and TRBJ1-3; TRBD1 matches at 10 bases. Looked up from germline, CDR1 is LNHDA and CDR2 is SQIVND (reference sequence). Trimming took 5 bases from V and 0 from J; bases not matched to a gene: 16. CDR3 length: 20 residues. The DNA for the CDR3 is TGTGCCAGTAGTCCTCTACCGGGACAGGGGAGTCTCCACTCTGGAAACACCATATATTTT. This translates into CASSPLPGQGSLHSGNTIYF. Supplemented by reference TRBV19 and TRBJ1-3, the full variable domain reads DGGITQSPKYLFRKEGQNVTLSCEQNLNHDAMYWYRQDPGQGLRLIYYSQIVNDFQKGDIAEGYSVSREKKESFPLTVTSAQKNPTAFYLCASSPLPGQGSLHSGNTIYFGEGSWLTVV.

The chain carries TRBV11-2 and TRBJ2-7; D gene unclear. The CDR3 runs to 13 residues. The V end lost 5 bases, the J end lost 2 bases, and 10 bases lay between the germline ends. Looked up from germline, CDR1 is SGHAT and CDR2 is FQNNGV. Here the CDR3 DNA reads TGTGCCAGCAGCCTAACGTTTACCTACGAGCAGTACTTC. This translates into CASSLTFTYEQYF.

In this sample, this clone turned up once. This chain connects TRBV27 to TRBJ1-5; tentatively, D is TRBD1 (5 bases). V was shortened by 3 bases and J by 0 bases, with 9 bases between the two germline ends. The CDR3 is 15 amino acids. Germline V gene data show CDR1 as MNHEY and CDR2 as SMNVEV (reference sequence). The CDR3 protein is CASSFGGNSNQPQHF. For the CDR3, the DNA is TGTGCCAGCAGTTTCGGGGGGAATAGCAATCAGCCCCAGCATTTT.

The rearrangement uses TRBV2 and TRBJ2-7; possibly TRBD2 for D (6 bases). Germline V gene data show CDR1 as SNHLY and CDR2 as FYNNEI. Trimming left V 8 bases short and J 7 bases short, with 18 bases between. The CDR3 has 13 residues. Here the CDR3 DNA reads TGTGCCAGCGGCCCTGGGACTGCATGGGAGCAGTACTTC. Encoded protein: CASGPGTAWEQYF.

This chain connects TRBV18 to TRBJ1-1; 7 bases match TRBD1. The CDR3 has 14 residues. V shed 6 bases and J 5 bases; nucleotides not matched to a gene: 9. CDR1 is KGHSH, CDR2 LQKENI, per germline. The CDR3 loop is CASSAQGDRTEAFF. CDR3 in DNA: TGTGCCAGCTCCGCTCAGGGGGATCGGACTGAAGCTTTCTTT.

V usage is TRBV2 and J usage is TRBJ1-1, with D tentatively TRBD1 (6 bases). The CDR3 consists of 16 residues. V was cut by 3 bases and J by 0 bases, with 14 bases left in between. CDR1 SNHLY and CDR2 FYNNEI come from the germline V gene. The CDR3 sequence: CASSDHRVDLNTEAFF. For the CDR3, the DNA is TGTGCCAGCAGTGATCACAGGGTTGACTTGAACACTGAAGCTTTCTTT.

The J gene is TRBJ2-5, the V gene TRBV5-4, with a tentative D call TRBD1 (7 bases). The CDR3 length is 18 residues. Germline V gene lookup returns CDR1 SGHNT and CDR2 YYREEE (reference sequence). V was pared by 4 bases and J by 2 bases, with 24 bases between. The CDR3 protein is CASSPTGAKRVPQETQYF. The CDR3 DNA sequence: TGTGCCAGCAGCCCAACAGGGGCAAAGCGGGTGCCACAAGAGACCCAGTACTTC.

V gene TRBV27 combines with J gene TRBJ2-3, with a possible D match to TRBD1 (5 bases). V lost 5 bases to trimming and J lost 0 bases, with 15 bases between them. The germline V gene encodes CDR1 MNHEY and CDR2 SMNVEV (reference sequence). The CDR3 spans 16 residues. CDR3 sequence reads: CASSPGGRVSTDTQYF. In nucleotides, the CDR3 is TGTGCCAGCAGTCCCGGTGGCAGGGTCAGCACAGATACGCAGTATTTT.

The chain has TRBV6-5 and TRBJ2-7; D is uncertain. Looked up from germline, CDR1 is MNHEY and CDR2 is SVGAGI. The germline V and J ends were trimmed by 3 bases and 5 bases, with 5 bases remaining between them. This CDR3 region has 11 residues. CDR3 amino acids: CASSYSHEQYF. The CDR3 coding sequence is TGTGCCAGCAGTTATAGCCACGAGCAGTACTTC.

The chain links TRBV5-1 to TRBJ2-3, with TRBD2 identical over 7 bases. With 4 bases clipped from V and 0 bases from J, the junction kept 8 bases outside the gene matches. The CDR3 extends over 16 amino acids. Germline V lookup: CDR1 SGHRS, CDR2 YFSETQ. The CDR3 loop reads CASSPGEGPSTDTQYF. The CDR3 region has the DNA TGCGCCAGCAGCCCGGGGGAGGGGCCAAGCACAGATACGCAGTATTTT.

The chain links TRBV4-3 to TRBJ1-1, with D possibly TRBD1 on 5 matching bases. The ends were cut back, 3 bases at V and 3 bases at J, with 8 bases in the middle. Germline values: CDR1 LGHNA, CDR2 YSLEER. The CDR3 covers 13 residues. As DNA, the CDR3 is TGCGCCAGCAGCCAGGACACGGACACTGAAGCTTTCTTT. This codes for CASSQDTDTEAFF.

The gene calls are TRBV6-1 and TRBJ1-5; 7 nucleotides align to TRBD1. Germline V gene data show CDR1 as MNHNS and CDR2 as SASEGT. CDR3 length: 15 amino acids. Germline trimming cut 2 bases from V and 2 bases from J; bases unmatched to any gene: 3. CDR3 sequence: CASSEQGEGNQPQHF. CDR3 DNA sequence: TGTGCCAGCAGTGAACAGGGGGAGGGCAATCAGCCCCAGCATTTT.

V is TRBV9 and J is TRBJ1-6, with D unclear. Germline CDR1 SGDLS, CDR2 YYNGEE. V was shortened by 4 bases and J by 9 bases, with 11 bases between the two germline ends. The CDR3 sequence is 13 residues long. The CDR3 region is CASSLTEISPLHF. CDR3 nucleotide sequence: TGTGCCAGCAGCCTTACAGAGATTTCACCCCTCCACTTT.

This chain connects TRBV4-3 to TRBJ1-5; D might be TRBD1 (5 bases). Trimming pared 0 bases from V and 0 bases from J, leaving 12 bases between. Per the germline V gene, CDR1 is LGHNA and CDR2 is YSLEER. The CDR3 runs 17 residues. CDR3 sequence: CASSQEWGVHSNQPQHF. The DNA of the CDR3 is TGCGCCAGCAGCCAAGAGTGGGGGGTTCATAGCAATCAGCCCCAGCATTTT.

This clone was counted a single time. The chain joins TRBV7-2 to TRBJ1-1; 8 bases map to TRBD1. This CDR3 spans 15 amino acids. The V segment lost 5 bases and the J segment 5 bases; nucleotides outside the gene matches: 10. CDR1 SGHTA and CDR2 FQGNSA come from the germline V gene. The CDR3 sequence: CASSVDRVVGTEAFF. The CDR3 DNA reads TGTGCCAGCAGCGTGGACAGGGTGGTAGGTACTGAAGCTTTCTTT.

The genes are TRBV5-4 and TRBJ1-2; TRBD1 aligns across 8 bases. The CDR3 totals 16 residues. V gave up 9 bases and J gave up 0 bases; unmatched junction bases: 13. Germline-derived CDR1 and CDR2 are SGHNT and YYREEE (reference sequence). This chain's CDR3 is CATRPGQAPSNYGYTF. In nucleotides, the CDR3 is TGTGCCACCCGACCGGGACAGGCCCCATCTAACTATGGCTACACCTTC.

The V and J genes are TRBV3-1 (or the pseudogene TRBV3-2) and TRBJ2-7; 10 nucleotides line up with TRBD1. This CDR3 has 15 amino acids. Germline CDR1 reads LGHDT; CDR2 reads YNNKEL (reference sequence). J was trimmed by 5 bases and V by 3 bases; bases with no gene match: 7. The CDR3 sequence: CASSHPGQGIDEQYF. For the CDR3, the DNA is TGTGCCAGCAGCCACCCGGGACAGGGGATCGACGAGCAGTACTTC.

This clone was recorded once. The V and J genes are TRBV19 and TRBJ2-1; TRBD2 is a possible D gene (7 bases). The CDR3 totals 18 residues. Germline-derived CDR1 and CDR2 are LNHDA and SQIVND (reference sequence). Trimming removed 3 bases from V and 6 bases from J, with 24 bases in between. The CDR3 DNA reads TGTGCCAGTAGTATCGTCGCCCGGCCGGGGGGCCCACCCAATGAGCAGTTCTTC. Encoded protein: CASSIVARPGGPPNEQFF.